This T cell receptor (beta chain) was captured by sequencing in a study of vaccination and CD4 T cells after COVID-19. Study-level information: Recovered-phase convalescent patients showed SARS-CoV-2 positivity by nasal swab PCR; under 10 were mild, one severe.

Stated treatment: approximately 11-day PBMC culture with coronavirus spike peptide pools or control peptides (ViraFEST assay). An Oncomine TCR Beta short-read assay was used to sequence the DNA from cultured CD4+ T cells. MiXCR, run by TCRdb on the PCR reads, gives a single entry per CDR3 protein. The sample has roughly 15,000 distinct CDR3 sequences; about two fifths are singletons. To note about this clonotype: The target antigen is unknown.

Study-level points and caveats: Among convalescent patients, a median around 85% of reactive clones emerged only after vaccination.

Trimming stripped 3 bases from V and 6 bases from J, with 6 bases between. The CDR3 consists of 12 residues. The sample consisted of CD4+ T cells from blood, cultured in vitro. The rearrangement joins TRBV12-3 or TRBV12-4 to TRBJ1-5; unclear D gene. This TCR was sampled from a human donor who had recovered from COVID-19. The CDR3 loop is CASSFWVQPQHF. For the CDR3, the DNA is TGTGCCAGCAGTTTTTGGGTTCAGCCCCAGCATTTT.